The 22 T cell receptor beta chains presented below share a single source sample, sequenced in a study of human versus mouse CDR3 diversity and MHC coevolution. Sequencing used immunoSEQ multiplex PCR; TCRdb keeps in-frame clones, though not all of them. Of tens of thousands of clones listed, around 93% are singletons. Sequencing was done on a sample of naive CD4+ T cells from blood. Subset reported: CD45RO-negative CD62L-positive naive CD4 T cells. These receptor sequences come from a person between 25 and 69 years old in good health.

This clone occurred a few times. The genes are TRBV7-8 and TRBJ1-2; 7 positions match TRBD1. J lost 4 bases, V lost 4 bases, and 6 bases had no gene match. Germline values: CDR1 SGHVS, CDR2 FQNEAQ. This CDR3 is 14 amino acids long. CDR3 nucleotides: TGTGCCAGCAGCTCGCGGACAGGTAGCTATGGCTACACCTTC. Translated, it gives CASSSRTGSYGYTF.

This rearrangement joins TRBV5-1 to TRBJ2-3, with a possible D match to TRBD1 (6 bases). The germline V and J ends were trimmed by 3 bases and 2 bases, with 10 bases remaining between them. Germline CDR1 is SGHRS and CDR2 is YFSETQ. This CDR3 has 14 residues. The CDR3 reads CASSSGQHTDTQYF. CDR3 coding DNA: TGCGCCAGCAGCTCCGGACAGCACACAGATACGCAGTATTTT.

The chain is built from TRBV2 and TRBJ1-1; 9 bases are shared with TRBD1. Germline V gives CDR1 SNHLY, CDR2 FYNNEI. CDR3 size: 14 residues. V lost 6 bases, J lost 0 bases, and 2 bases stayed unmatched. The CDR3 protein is CASRNRGLNTEAFF. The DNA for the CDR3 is TGTGCCAGCAGGAACAGGGGGCTGAACACTGAAGCTTTCTTT.

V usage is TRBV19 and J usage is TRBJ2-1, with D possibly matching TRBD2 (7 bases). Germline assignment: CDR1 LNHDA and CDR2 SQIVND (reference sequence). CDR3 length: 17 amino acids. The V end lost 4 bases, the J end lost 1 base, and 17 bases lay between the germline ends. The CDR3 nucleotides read TGTGCCAGTAGTACGCCATTGGGGGGGGCTTCCTACAATGAGCAGTTCTTC. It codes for CASSTPLGGASYNEQFF.

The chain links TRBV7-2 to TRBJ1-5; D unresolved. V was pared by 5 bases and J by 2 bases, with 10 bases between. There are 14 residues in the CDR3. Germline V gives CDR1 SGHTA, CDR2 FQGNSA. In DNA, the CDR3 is TGTGCCAGCAGCACCGGAGGGCGCAATCAGCCCCAGCATTTT. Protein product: CASSTGGRNQPQHF.

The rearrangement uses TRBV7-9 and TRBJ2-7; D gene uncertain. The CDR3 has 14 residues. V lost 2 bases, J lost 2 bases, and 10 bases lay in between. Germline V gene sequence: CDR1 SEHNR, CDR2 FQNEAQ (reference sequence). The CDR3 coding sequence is TGTGCCAGCAGCTTACCGGGTACTACCTACGAGCAGTACTTC. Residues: CASSLPGTTYEQYF. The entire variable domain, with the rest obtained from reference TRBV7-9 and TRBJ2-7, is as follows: DTGVSQNPRHKITKRGQNVTFRCDPISEHNRLYWYRQTLGQGPEFLTYFQNEAQLEKSRLLSDRFSAERPKGSFSTLEIQRTEQGDSAMYLCASSLPGTTYEQYFGPGTRLTVT.

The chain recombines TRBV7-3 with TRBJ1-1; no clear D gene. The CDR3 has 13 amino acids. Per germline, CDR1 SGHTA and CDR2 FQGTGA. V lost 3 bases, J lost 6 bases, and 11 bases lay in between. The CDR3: CASSFTTVSEAFF. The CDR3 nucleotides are TGTGCCAGCAGCTTCACCACGGTCTCTGAAGCTTTCTTT. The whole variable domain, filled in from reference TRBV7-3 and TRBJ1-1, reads GAGVSQTPSNKVTEKGKYVELRCDPISGHTALYWYRQSLGQGPEFLIYFQGTGAADDSGLPNDRFFAVRPEGSVSTLKIQRTERGDSAVYLCASSFTTVSEAFFGQGTRLTVV.

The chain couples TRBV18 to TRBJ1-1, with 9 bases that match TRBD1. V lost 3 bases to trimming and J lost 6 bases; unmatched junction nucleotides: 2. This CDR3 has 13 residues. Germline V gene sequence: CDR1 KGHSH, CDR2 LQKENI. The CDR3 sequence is CASSPGTGPEAFF. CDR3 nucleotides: TGTGCCAGCTCACCGGGGACAGGGCCTGAAGCTTTCTTT.

CDR3 residues: CASSVSGRDQETQYF. DNA for the CDR3: TGTGCCAGCAGCGTTAGCGGGAGGGACCAAGAGACCCAGTACTTC. This sequence joins TRBV9 and TRBJ2-5; 11 bases are shared with TRBD2. The V segment lost 2 bases and the J segment 0 bases; nucleotides outside the gene matches: 0. Germline V gives CDR1 SGDLS, CDR2 YYNGEE. The CDR3 has 15 residues.

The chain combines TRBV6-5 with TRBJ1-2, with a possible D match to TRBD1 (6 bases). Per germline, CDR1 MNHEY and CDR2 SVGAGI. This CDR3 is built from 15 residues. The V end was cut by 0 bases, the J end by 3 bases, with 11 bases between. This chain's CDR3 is CASSYSGGQHYGYTF. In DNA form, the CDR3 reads TGTGCCAGCAGTTACTCTGGGGGCCAGCACTATGGCTACACCTTC.

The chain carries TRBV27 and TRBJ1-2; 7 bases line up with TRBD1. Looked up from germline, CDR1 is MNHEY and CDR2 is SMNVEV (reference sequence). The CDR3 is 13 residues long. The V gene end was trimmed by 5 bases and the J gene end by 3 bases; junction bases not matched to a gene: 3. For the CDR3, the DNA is TGTGCCAGCAGTCGTGACAGGGACTATGGCTACACCTTC. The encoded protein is CASSRDRDYGYTF.

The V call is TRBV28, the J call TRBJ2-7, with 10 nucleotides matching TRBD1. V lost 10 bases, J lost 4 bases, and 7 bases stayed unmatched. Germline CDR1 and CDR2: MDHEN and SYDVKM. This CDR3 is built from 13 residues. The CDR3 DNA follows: TGTGCCACCGAGACAGGGGGCGGGTACGAGCAGTACTTC. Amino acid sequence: CATETGGGYEQYF.

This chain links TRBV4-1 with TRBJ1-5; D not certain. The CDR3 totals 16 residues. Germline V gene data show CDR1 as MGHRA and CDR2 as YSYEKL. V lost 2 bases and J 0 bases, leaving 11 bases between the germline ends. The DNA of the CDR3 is TGCGCCAGCAGCCAACGGACTGTTAATAGCAATCAGCCCCAGCATTTT. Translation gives CASSQRTVNSNQPQHF.

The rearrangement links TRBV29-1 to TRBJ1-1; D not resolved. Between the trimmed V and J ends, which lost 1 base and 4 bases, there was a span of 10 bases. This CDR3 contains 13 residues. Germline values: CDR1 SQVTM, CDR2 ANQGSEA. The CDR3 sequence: CSVEGAGGTEAFF. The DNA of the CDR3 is TGCAGCGTTGAAGGGGCTGGAGGCACTGAAGCTTTCTTT.

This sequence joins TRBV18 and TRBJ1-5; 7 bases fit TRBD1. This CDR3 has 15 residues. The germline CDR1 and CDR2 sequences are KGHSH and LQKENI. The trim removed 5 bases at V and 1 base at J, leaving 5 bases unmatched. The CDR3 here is CASSGTTGSNQPQHF. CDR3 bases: TGTGCCAGCTCAGGGACGACAGGGAGCAATCAGCCCCAGCATTTT.

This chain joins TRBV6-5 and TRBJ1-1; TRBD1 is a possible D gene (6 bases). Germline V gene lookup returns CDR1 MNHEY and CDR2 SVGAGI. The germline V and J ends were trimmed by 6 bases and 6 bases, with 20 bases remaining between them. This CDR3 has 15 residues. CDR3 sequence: CASSPRWIRGAEAFF. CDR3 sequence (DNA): TGTGCCAGCAGCCCCAGGTGGATCAGGGGCGCTGAAGCTTTCTTT.

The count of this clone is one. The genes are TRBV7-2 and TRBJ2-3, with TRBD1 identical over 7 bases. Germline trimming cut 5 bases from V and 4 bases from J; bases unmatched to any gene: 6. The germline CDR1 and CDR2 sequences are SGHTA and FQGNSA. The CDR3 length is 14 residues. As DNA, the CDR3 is TGTGCCAGCAGCACTAGACAGGGCCCAGATACGCAGTATTTT. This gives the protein CASSTRQGPDTQYF. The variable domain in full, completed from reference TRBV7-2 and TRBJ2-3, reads GAGVSQSPSNKVTEKGKDVELRCDPISGHTALYWYRQSLGQGLEFLIYFQGNSAPDKSGLPSDRFSAERTGGSVSTLTIQRTQQEDSAVYLCASSTRQGPDTQYFGPGTRLTVL.

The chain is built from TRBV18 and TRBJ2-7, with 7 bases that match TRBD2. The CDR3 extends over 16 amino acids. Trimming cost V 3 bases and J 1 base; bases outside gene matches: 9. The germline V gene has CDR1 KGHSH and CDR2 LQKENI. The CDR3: CASSPTRGVRSYEQYF. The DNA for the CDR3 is TGTGCCAGCTCACCGACCCGGGGGGTAAGGTCCTACGAGCAGTACTTC.

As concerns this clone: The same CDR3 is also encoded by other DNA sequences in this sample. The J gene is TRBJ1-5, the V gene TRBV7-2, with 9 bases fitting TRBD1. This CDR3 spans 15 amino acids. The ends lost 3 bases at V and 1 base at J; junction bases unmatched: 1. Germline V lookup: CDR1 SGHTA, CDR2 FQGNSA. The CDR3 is CASSLGQGSNQPQHF. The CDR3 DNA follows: TGTGCCAGCAGCTTGGGACAGGGCAGCAATCAGCCCCAGCATTTT.

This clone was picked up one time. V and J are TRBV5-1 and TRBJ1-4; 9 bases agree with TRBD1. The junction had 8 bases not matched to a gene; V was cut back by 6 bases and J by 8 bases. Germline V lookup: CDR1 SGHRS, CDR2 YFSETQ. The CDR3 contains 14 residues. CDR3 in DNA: TGCGCCAGCACCCGGGACAGGGAGAACGAAAAACTGTTTTTT. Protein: CASTRDRENEKLFF.

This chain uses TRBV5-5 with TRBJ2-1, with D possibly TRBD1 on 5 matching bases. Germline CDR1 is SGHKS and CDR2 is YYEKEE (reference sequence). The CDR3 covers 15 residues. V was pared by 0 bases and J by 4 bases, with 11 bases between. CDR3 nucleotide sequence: TGTGCCAGCAGCTTGGGCCAGGGTTCATACAATGAGCAGTTCTTC. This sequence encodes CASSLGQGSYNEQFF.

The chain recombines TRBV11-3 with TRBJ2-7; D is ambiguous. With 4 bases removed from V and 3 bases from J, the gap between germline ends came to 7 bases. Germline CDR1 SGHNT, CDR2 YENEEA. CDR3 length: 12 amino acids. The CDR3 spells CASSSPVYEQYF. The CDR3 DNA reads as TGTGCCAGCAGCTCCCCAGTCTACGAGCAGTACTTC.